One and the same sample provided the 7 T cell receptor beta chains below, sequenced in a study of identical twins. TCRdb analysed the 5' RACE reads with MiXCR anew, one entry per CDR3 protein. The table has around 300,000 distinct CDR3 sequences, roughly 8.6% seen once; the top ten hold 2.1%. These sequences were also reported in another study, on yellow fever vaccine responses in identical twins.

The sample taken for sequencing was memory (CD45RO+) T cells sorted from blood. The receptors were gathered from a young woman in good health.

The chain couples TRBV21-1 to TRBJ2-7; the table's D call of TRBD2 was not tested on the DNA. TRBV21-1 is a pseudogene locus. This CDR3 has 15 residues. This chain's CDR3 is CASTPPTSGYREQYV. CDR3 DNA: TGTGCCAGCACCCCCCCGACGTCGGGGTATAGGGAGCAGTACGTC.

In its sample, this clonotype was seen many times. The rearrangement uses TRBV4-1 and TRBJ1-5, with D perhaps matching TRBD1 (6 bases). The CDR3 contains 15 residues. Germline V gives CDR1 MGHRA, CDR2 YSYEKL. V dropped 4 bases and J dropped 3 bases, with 13 bases sitting between them. As DNA, the CDR3 is TGCGCCAGCAGCCCTCGCGAGGGGGACAATCAGCCCCAGCATTTT. It is translated as CASSPREGDNQPQHF.

Ten or more counts support this clonotype. The genes are TRBV11-2 and TRBJ1-1; no firm D call. Trimming removed 6 bases from V and 1 base from J, with 12 bases in between. From germline, CDR1 is SGHAT and CDR2 FQNNGV. This CDR3 region has 14 residues. DNA of the CDR3: TGTGCCAGCAGAACCATTACGGGGAACACTGAAGCTTTCTTT. Encoded protein: CASRTITGNTEAFF.

To note about this clonotype: The conserved closing phenylalanine or tryptophan is absent in this CDR3, likely reflecting a read error. V gene TRBV7-6 combines with J gene TRBJ2-1, with 13 bases lining up with TRBD2. J lost 4 bases, V lost 5 bases, and 17 bases had no gene match. The germline V gene has CDR1 SGHVS and CDR2 FNYEAQ. There are 20 residues in the CDR3. The CDR3 bases are TGTGCCAGCAGCCCCAGAGAATCAGGGACTAGCGGGAAACGATACAATGAGCAGTTCTGC. It yields the protein CASSPRESGTSGKRYNEQFC.

A few counts support this clonotype. V and J are TRBV3-1 and TRBJ2-7, with 11 bases lining up with TRBD2. CDR3 size: 12 residues. Germline assignment: CDR1 LGHDT and CDR2 YNNKEL (reference sequence). V shed 5 bases and J 8 bases; nucleotides not matched to a gene: 2. Written as DNA, the CDR3 is TGTGCCAGCAGCTTAGCGGGGGGGCAGCAGTACGTC. It codes for CASSLAGGQQYV.

This clonotype was detected a few times. The genes are TRBV27 and TRBJ2-3; D is perhaps TRBD1 or TRBD2 (5 bases each). CDR1 is MNHEY and CDR2 is SMNVEV in the germline V gene (reference sequence). The CDR3 loop spans 19 amino acids. V was cut by 2 bases and J by 0 bases, with 21 bases left in between. The CDR3 bases are TGTGCCAGCAGTTTACTCTGGATCAGGGACGGTCGAAGCACAGATACGCAGTATTTT. Amino acid sequence: CASSLLWIRDGRSTDTQYF.

This clonotype was observed a handful of times. The CDR3 coding sequence is TGTGCCAGCAGAAGAAGGACAGGGGGCATCGGGGAGCTGTTTTTT. This sequence encodes CASRRRTGGIGELFF. The chain has TRBV27 and TRBJ2-2; TRBD1 aligns across 11 bases. Germline V CDR1 and CDR2: MNHEY, SMNVEV (reference sequence). V lost 6 bases, J lost 7 bases, and 7 bases stayed unmatched. The CDR3 runs 15 residues.